This TCR beta chain was recovered during a study of blood T cell repertoires in COVID-19. Across the study: The United States, Italy and Spain supplied acute and convalescent COVID-19 samples.

The CDR3 sequence is 18 residues long. V shed 2 bases, J shed 2 bases, and the junction held 7 bases outside the gene matches. Germline loops: CDR1 MRHNA, CDR2 SNTAGT. As processed by the authors: Estimated nucleated cell counts came from reference gene primer amplification. The data were produced by immunoSEQ multiplex PCR, yet TCRdb's version contains in-frame clones alone and is incomplete. That table furnishes V, J and clone size, whereas the DNA furnished D and trimming. Among 50,000 or so clones listed, about nine tenths were seen once. The clonotype comes from a human donor in a cohort sampled during active COVID-19. This chain connects TRBV6-4 to TRBJ2-7, with 15 bases identical to TRBD2. The material sequenced was peripheral blood. CDR3 region: CASSDEGLAGGSPYEQYF. The DNA of the CDR3 is TGTGCCAGCAGTGACGAGGGACTAGCGGGAGGAAGCCCCTACGAGCAGTACTTC.